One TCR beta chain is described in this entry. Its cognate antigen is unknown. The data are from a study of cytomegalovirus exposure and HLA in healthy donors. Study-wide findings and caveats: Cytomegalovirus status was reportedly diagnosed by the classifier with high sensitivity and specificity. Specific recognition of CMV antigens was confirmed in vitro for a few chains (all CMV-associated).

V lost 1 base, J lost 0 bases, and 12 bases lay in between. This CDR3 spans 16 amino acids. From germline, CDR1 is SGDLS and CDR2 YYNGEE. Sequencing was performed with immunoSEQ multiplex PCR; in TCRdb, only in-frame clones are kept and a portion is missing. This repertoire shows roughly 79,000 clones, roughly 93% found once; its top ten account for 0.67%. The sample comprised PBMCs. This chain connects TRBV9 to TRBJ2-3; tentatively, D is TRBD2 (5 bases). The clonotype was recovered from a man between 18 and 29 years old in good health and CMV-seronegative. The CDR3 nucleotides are TGTGCCAGCAGCGTAAAAGGAGGCGAGAGCACAGATACGCAGTATTTT. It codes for CASSVKGGESTDTQYF.